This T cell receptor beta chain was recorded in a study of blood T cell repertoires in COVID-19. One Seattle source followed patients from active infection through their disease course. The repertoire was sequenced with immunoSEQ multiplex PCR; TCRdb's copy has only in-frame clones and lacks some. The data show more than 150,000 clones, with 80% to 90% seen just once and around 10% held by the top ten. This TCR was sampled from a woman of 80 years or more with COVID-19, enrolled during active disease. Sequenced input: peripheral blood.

CDR3 DNA: TGTGCCAGCAGCTTAGACGGGGGCTCTGGAAACACCATATATTTT. Its protein is CASSLDGGSGNTIYF. This chain links TRBV11-2 with TRBJ1-3; a weak D match, TRBD1 (5 bases). The length of the CDR3 is 15 residues. Germline CDR1 SGHAT, CDR2 FQNNGV. The V end lost 0 bases, the J end lost 0 bases, and 6 bases lay between the germline ends.